This TCR beta chain is drawn from a study of T-cell memory formation after mild COVID-19. Overall study: The two donors had largely donor-specific TCR clusters. Study-wide results and limits: Largely, contracting CD4+ clones fell within CM and EM, and contracting CD8+ clones within EMRA.

One entry per CDR3 protein results from TCRdb running MiXCR on the 5' RACE reads. In the table there are about 150,000 distinct CDR3 sequences, around 30% of which are singletons. Looked up from germline, CDR1 is LNHNV and CDR2 is YYDKDF (reference sequence). V lost 4 bases and J 6 bases, leaving 20 bases between the germline ends. The CDR3 covers 16 residues. Points on this clonotype: The antigen is undetermined.

The sequenced material came from PBMCs or a T cell subset sorted from them (not recorded which). J is TRBJ2-3 and V is TRBV15; D is perhaps TRBD1 or TRBD2 (5 bases each). This clonotype was sampled from an adult woman who had mild COVID-19 (a few samples of this study predate the infection). Cell type and time point are not known. DNA of the CDR3: TGTGCCACCAGCATTCAGGGTTTGGGGGTCGCCGATACGCAGTATTTT. Amino acids: CATSIQGLGVADTQYF.